The sequence of this T cell receptor beta chain was determined in a study of response to subunit inactivated influenza vaccine. Study conclusions and caveats: Few additional T cells are recruited per seasonal influenza vaccination, authors suggested.

The CDR3 sequence is 14 residues long. The germline gives CDR1 SGHRS, CDR2 YFSETQ. V shed 4 bases and J 4 bases; nucleotides not matched to a gene: 7. MiXCR, run by TCRdb on the RT-PCR reads, gives a single entry per CDR3 protein. This sample yields about 800,000 distinct CDR3 sequences, of which about 20% are seen a single time; 10% belongs to the top ten. Of note for this clonotype: The antigen remains unidentified.

Here the sequenced sample was PBMCs from blood, taken 5 to 6 days after vaccination. The J gene is TRBJ1-2, the V gene TRBV5-1; 7 bases align to TRBD1. The sequence derives from a man aged 50 to 59 who received an inactivated influenza vaccine. The CDR3: CASSPGDRSYGYTF. CDR3 DNA: TGCGCCAGCAGCCCGGGGGACAGATCCTATGGCTACACCTTC. Full variable domain (missing parts from reference TRBV5-1 and TRBJ1-2): KAGVTQTPRYLIKTRGQQVTLSCSPISGHRSVSWYQQTPGQGLQFLFEYFSETQRNKGNFPGRFSGRQFSNSRSEMNVSTLELGDSALYLCASSPGDRSYGYTFGSGTRLTVV.